Sequencing of this T cell receptor beta chain was carried out in a study of shared clonotypes between healthy human individuals. Whole-study findings and limits: In contrast to clonotypes shared by all four donors, non-shared clonotypes had lower generation probabilities.

Using immunoSEQ multiplex PCR, the repertoire was profiled, and TCRdb retains in-frame clones only, with some absent. Found here are more than 1,200,000 clones, approximately 98.5% of them singletons; the top ten hold roughly 0.36%. The CDR3 is 15 amino acids. The ends were cut back, 3 bases at V and 5 bases at J, with 14 bases in the middle. From germline, CDR1 is SGDLS and CDR2 YYNGEE. This clone appeared once. Its antigen remains unknown. The chain employs TRBV9 and TRBJ1-4; D not resolved. This clonotype originated in a man aged 25 to 40 in good health. Source material: naive CD4+ T cells sorted from blood. Subset noted: CD45RA+ positively selected. In DNA, the CDR3 is TGTGCCAGCAGCGCCCGACTGGGAGTGAATGAAAAACTGTTTTTT. This sequence encodes CASSARLGVNEKLFF.